This TCR beta chain was identified in a study of blood T cell repertoires in COVID-19. Across the study: The study drew acute and convalescent COVID-19 samples from the United States, Italy and Spain. T cells, B-cell-depleted T cells, or PBMCs supplied cDNA or gDNA.

Seattle-derived patients entered the study during active infection and were followed longitudinally. The ends lost 6 bases at V and 9 bases at J; junction bases unmatched: 8. Germline-derived CDR1 and CDR2 are MDHEN and SYDVKM. The CDR3 runs to 14 residues. Original handling: Amplified reference gene primers provided the basis for estimating nucleated cell counts. The protocol was immunoSEQ multiplex PCR, while the TCRdb copy is restricted to in-frame clones and leaves out a portion. The DNA gave D and trimming, while V, J and clone size come from that table. The top ten clones hold about 2% of a sample with a few hundred thousand clones, just under 90% of them seen once.

This TCR was recovered from a woman in her 30s with COVID-19, enrolled during active disease. Sequences were obtained from peripheral blood. The V gene is TRBV28, the J gene TRBJ1-1, with 12 bases lining up with TRBD1. CDR3 in DNA: TGTGCCAGCAGCCCCGGGACAGGGGGCCGTCAAGCTTTCTTT. Its protein is CASSPGTGGRQAFF.